The clone carrying this TCR beta chain was observed a handful of times. Its antigen is unknown. Possible read error: a much larger clone is one base away. Other DNA sequences from this sample encode an identical CDR3 as well. The sample originates from a study of shared clonotypes between healthy human individuals. Study-level results: The generation probabilities recorded for non-shared clonotypes fell below those of clonotypes shared by all four donors. Naive subsets, compared against memory subsets, generally had larger estimated richness values.

The CDR3 spans 14 residues. Germline V CDR1 and CDR2: SGHNT, YENEEA. Trimming took off 2 bases at V and 0 bases at J, with 8 bases between the two ends. The method was immunoSEQ multiplex PCR; TCRdb's version includes in-frame clones alone and lacks a portion of them. The sample lists over 95,000 clones, more than 65% occurring once. The rearrangement joins TRBV11-3 to TRBJ2-7; D is unresolved. The TCR originated in a woman in her 30s in good health. The sequencing sample was made of memory CD8+ T cells sorted from blood. Subset meaning: CD45RO+ cells pooled with CCR7-negative TemRA cells. Here the CDR3 reads CASSLSPSSYEQYF. CDR3 DNA sequence: TGTGCCAGCAGCTTAAGCCCGAGCTCCTACGAGCAGTACTTC. Complete variable domain (other parts from reference TRBV11-3 and TRBJ2-7): EAGVVQSPRYKIIEKKQPVAFWCNPISGHNTLYWYLQNLGQGPELLIRYENEEAVDDSQLPKDRFSAERLKGVDSTLKIQPAELGDSAVYLCASSLSPSSYEQYFGPGTRLTVT.